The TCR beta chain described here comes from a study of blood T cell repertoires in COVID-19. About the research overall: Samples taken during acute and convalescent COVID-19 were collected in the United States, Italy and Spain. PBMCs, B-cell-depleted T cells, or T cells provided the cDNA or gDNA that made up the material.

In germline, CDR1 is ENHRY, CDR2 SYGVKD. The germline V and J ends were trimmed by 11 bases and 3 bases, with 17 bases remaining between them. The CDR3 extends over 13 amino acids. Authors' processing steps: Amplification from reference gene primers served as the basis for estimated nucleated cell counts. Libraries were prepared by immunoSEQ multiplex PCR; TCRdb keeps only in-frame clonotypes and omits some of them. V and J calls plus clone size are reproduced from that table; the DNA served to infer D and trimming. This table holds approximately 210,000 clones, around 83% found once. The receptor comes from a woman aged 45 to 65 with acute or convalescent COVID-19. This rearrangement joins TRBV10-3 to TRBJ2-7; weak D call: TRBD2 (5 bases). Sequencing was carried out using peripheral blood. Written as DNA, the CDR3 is TGTGCCTCCCAACCCCCACGGGGCTACGAGCAGTACTTC. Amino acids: CASQPPRGYEQYF.